What follows is one T cell receptor (beta chain) and its context. Some clones are missing from TCRdb's copy, which holds only in-frame ones; the method was immunoSEQ multiplex PCR. The repertoire includes 45,000 to 55,000 clones, more than 80% of them detected once, and 1% to 1.5% sits in the top ten. This specimen comes from a study of OX40 agonist ivuxolimab in advanced cancers. The overall study: Anti-PD-1, anti-PD-L1 or anti-CTLA-4 therapy given earlier was allowed, and roughly 40% had some.

This clonotype originated in an adult with an advanced solid tumor such as melanoma, head and neck, liver or kidney cancer. This material consisted of CD4+ or CD8+ T cells sorted from blood, taken in a trial of the OX40 agonist ivuxolimab.

This CDR3 is CASSGGQGFSGNTIYF. The CDR3 region has the DNA TGTGCCAGCAGCGGCGGACAGGGCTTCTCTGGAAACACCATATATTTT. The chain links TRBV9 to TRBJ1-3, with TRBD1 matching over 8 bases. The germline gives CDR1 SGDLS, CDR2 YYNGEE. Unmatched junction bases numbered 5, after V lost 3 bases and J lost 0 bases. The CDR3 is 16 residues long.